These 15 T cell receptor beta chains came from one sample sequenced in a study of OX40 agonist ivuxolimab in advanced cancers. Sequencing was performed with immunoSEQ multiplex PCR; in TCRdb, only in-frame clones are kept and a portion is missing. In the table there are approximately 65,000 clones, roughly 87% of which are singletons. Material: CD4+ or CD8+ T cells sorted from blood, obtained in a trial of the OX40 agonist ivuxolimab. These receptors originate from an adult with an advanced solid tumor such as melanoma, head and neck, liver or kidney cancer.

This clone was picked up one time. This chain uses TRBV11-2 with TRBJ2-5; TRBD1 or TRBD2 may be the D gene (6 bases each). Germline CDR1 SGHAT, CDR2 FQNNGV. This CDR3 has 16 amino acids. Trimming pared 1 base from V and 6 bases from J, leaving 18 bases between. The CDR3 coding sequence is TGTGCCAGCAGCTTAGCCCTACAGGGAGGAGGGCAGACCCAGTACTTC. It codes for CASSLALQGGGQTQYF. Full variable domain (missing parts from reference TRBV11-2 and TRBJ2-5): EAGVAQSPRYKIIEKRQSVAFWCNPISGHATLYWYQQILGQGPKLLIQFQNNGVVDDSQLPKDRFSAERLKGVDSTLKIQPAKLEDSAVYLCASSLALQGGGQTQYFGPGTRLLVL.

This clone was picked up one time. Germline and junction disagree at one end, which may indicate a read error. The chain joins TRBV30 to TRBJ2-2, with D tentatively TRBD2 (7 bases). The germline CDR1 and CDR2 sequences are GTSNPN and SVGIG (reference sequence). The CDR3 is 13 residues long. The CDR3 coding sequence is TGTGCCTGGAGTACCCATGGGGGGGCAAGGTGGATTTTT. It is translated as CAWSTHGGARWIF.

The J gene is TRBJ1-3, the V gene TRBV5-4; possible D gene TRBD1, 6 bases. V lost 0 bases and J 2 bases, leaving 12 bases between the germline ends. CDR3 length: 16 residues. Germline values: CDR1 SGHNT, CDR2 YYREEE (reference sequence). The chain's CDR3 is CASSLGGAWAGNTIYF. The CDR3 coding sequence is TGTGCCAGCAGCTTGGGGGGGGCCTGGGCTGGAAACACCATATATTTT.

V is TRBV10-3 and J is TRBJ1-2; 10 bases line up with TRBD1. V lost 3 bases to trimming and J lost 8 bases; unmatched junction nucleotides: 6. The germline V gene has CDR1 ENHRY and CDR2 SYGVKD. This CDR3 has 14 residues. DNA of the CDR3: TGTGCCATCAGTGAAGGGACAGGGGAATGGGGCTACACCTTC. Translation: CAISEGTGEWGYTF.

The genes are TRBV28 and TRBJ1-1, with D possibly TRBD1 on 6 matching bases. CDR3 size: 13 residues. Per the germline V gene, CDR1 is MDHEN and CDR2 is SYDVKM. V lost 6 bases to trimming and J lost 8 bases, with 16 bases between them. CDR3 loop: CASSLGTTGEAFF. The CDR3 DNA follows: TGTGCCAGCAGCTTGGGCACCACAGGGGAAGCTTTCTTT.

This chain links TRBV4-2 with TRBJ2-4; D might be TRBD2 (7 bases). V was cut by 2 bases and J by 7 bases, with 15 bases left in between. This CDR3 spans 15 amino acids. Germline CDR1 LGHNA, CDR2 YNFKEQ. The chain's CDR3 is CASSQNPGGANIQYF. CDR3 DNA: TGTGCCAGCAGCCAAAATCCGGGGGGCGCGAACATTCAGTACTTC.

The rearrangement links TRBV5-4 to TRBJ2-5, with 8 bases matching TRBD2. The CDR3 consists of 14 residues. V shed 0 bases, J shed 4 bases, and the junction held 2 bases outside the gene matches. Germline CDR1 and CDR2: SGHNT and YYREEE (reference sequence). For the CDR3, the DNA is TGTGCCAGCAGCTTGGTCCGGGGGGGAGAGACCCAGTACTTC. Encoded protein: CASSLVRGGETQYF. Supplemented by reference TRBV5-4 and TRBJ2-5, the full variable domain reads ETGVTQSPTHLIKTRGQQVTLRCSSQSGHNTVSWYQQALGQGPQFIFQYYREEENGRGNFPPRFSGLQFPNYSSELNVNALELDDSALYLCASSLVRGGETQYFGPGTRLLVL.

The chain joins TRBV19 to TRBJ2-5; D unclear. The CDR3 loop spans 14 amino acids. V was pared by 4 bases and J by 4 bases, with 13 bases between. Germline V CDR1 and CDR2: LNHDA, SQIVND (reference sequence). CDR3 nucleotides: TGTGCCAGTAGTAGACGCTCACAAGGAGAGACCCAGTACTTC. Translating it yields CASSRRSQGETQYF.

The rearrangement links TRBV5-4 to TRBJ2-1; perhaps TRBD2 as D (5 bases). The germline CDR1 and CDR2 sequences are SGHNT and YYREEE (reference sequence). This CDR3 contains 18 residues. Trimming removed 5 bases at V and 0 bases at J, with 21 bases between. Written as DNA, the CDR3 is TGTGCCAGCAGACCCGGGCTGGTTTTTCGGGGCTCCTACAATGAGCAGTTCTTC. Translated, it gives CASRPGLVFRGSYNEQFF.

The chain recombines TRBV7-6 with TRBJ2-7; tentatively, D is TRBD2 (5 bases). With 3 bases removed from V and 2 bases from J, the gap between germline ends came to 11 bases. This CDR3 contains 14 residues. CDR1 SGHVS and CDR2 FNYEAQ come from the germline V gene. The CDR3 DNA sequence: TGTGCCAGCAGCTTGCGGCAAGCGGCCTACGAGCAGTACTTC. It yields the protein CASSLRQAAYEQYF.

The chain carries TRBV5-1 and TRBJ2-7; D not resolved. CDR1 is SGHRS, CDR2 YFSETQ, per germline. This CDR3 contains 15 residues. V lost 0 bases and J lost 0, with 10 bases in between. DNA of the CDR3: TGCGCCAGCAGCTTGGTTACGGCGAGCTCCTACGAGCAGTACTTC. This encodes CASSLVTASSYEQYF.

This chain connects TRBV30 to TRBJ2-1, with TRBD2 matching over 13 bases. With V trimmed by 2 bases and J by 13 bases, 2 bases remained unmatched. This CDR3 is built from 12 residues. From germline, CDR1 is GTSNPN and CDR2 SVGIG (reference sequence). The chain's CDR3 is CAWSRLAGGQFF. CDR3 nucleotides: TGTGCCTGGAGTAGACTAGCGGGAGGTCAGTTCTTC.

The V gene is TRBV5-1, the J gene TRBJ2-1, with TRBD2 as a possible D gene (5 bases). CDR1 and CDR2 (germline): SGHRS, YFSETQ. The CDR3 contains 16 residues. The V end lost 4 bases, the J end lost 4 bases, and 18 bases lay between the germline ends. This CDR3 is CASSRGGAVKYNEQFF. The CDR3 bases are TGCGCCAGCAGCCGCGGTGGAGCGGTTAAGTACAATGAGCAGTTCTTC.

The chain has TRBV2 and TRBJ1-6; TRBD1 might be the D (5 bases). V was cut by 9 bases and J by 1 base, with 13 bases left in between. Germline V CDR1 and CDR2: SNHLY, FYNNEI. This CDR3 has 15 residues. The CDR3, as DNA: TGTGCCAGGGCTACTCAGGGATCCTATAATTCACCCCTCCACTTT. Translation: CARATQGSYNSPLHF.

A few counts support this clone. The CDR3 reads CASSSGGGTIYF. The CDR3 DNA sequence: TGTGCCAGCAGTTCCGGGGGGGGCACCATATATTTT. The chain uses TRBV27 and TRBJ1-3; possibly TRBD1 for D (5 bases). The CDR3 runs 12 residues. V was trimmed by 4 bases and J by 9 bases, leaving 10 bases between them. Germline CDR1 and CDR2: MNHEY and SMNVEV (reference sequence).